This T cell receptor beta chain appears in the sequencing data of a study of blood T cell repertoires in COVID-19. Per the study methods: Amplifying reference gene primers gave estimates of nucleated cell counts. Repertoires were generated with immunoSEQ multiplex PCR, while TCRdb's copy carries only in-frame clones and drops some. D and trimming come from the DNA, and the V and J calls and clone size come from that table. The sample has approximately 41,000 clones; roughly nine tenths are singletons. With V trimmed by 5 bases and J by 3 bases, 10 bases remained unmatched. The CDR3 is 15 residues long. Germline lookup yields CDR1 MDHEN and CDR2 SYDVKM.

V usage is TRBV28 and J usage is TRBJ2-7; 7 nucleotides align to TRBD2. This receptor was obtained from a man aged 50-60 years with active COVID-19. Sequenced input: peripheral blood. CDR3 in DNA: TGTGCCAGCAGTAAAGCGGGACCAGCCTACTACGAGCAGTACTTC. This encodes CASSKAGPAYYEQYF.